The T cell receptor beta chain described here comes from a study of blood T cells in healthy people across ages (dated by TCRdb to about 2015). Some background on the complete study: Template switching captured roughly one uniquely barcoded TCR beta cDNA molecule per two T cells in model experiments. Using the same blood draw, the study looked at two additional independent replicas of 1 million unique cDNA reads for two donors, one aged 18 to 29 and the other aged 80 or older. Four age groups were formed from the donors: young (average about 17 years), middle-aged (just under 40), aged (approximately 60) and long-lived (less than 85). To avoid experimental bias, donors of different ages were spread randomly across the sequencing lanes. To track age-related changes in TCR beta repertoire diversity, the study relied on deep sequencing normalized with unique cDNA molecular identifiers. The study at large found these results: The percentage of naive T cells measured by flow cytometry correlated strongly with observed TCR beta diversity. Compared with the aged group, more naive CD4+ T cells, fewer expanded clones and increased TCR diversity were shown by the long-lived group, suggesting age selection. Because profiling used bulk unsorted PBMCs, naive and antigen-experienced compartments could not be compared conclusively. Total diversity estimates from one million sequenced T cells were considered lower bounds and underestimates. Because donor CMV infection status was unknown, age-related changes in expanded clonotypes were potentially confounded. As age increased, observed TCR beta diversity per million T cells dropped in a roughly linear way, and a significant reduction was already evident by age about 40.

Donors were 39 systemically healthy Caucasian individuals from Russia aged roughly 6 to 95 years. About 10 milliliters of peripheral blood were drawn from each donor into EDTA-treated Vacutainer tubes. Ficoll-Paque density-gradient centrifugation was used to isolate PBMCs, with at least 7 million obtained per sample. Total RNA was extracted from PBMCs with Trizol reagent, with at least 5.5 micrograms obtained per sample. Naive CD45RAhigh/CD27high T cell percentages were measured by flow cytometry on a PBMC aliquot from every donor. This clonotype was observed a handful of times. What antigen it recognizes has not been identified. No much larger clone exists at a distance of one base, and base qualities are not known. The CDR3 has 12 amino acids, counting the end cysteine and phenylalanine. The entry retains the CDR3 DNA only, 36 bases that are in frame from base 1. The germline V gene provides CDR1 MDHEN and CDR2 SYDVKM. The junction carries 15 bases between V and J, which are trimmed by 3 bases and 13 bases respectively.

The library was built by means of 5' RACE. Sequencing was performed on an Illumina HiSeq 2500. A second PCR of roughly 6 to 11 cycles was run with a J-beta primer mix and a sample-barcoded 5' primer. A unique molecular identifier was introduced onto each TCR beta cDNA molecule by a template-switch 5' adaptor carrying 12 random nucleotides. At least 2.5 million CDR3-containing paired-end reads were obtained from each sample. First-strand cDNA was synthesized from all RNA with the Mint cDNA synthesis kit, primed by a TRBC-specific oligonucleotide. Following uracil-DNA glycosylase treatment, a first 18-cycle PCR with universal primers M1SS and BC2_uni_R was performed on all cDNA. The original pipeline was this. For normalization, 1 million high-quality reads were randomly selected from each sample, with every read carrying a distinct molecular identifier. Reads sharing molecular identifiers were discarded rather than binned into consensus sequences. CDR3 identification, clonotype clustering and error correction used MiTCR with a Q25 quality threshold and the strictest error-elimination algorithm. A nonparametric unseen species model with Euler transformation was used to estimate lower-bound total TCR beta diversity. The raw public data were reprocessed by TCRdb itself: fastp quality trimming at Q25, MiXCR clonotype calling, in-frame beta chains only. For every CDR3 protein sequence, its rows merge into one entry that carries the most common genes and DNA. The authors' filters were not applied to this entry. This sample lists around 970,000 distinct CDR3 sequences; roughly 51% were detected once. Jointly, the top ten make up 20% to 25% of the sample.

The source is a woman aged 55-75 years in good health. The rearrangement combines TRBV28 with TRBJ2-5; the best D guess is TRBD2, with 6 bases matching. Sequenced input: blood. CDR3 protein: CASSFKGTRRYF. In nucleotide form, the sequence is TGTGCCAGCAGTTTTAAGGGGACTCGACGGTACTTC.